This T cell receptor beta chain was observed in a study of cytomegalovirus exposure and HLA in healthy donors. Points from the study as a whole: Most TCR sequences proved rare, with some public TCRs found in many donors. Researchers reported that a few CMV-associated chains were confirmed in vitro as CMV antigen-specific.

The V segment lost 4 bases and the J segment 0 bases; nucleotides outside the gene matches: 4. This CDR3 comprises 15 residues. CDR1 and CDR2 (germline): SNHLY, FYNNEI. Libraries were prepared by immunoSEQ multiplex PCR; TCRdb keeps only in-frame clonotypes and omits some of them. Of some 170,000 clones in the sample, 80% to 90% are singletons; the top ten hold approximately 1.5%. To note about this clone: The target antigen is unknown.

The sample taken for sequencing was PBMCs. The origin of this receptor is a woman between 25 and 40 years old in good health and CMV-seronegative. The chain recombines TRBV2 with TRBJ2-3, with TRBD1 matching 7 bases. The CDR3 here is CASSAGTASTDTQYF. In DNA form, the CDR3 reads TGTGCCAGCAGTGCCGGGACAGCTAGCACAGATACGCAGTATTTT.